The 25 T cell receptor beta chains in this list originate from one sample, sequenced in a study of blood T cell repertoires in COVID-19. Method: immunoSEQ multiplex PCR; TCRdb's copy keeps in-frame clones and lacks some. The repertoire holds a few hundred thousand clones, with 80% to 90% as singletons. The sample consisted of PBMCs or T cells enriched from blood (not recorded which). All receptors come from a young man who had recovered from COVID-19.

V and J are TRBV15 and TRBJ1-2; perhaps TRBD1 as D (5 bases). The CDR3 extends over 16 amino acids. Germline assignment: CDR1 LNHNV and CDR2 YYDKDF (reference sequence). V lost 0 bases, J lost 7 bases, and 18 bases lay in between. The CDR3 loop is CATSRDRVRGRFGYTF. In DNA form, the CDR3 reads TGTGCCACCAGCAGAGATCGTGTTAGGGGCCGGTTTGGCTACACCTTC.

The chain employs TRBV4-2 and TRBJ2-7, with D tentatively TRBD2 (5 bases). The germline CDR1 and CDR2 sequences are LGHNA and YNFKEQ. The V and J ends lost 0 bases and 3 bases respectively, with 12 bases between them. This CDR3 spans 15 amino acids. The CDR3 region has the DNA TGTGCCAGCAGCCAAGATCGAGGAGGACGCTACGAGCAGTACTTC. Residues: CASSQDRGGRYEQYF.

CDR3 coding DNA: TGTGCCAGCAGTCCCAGACAGGGGATCTGGAACACTGAAGCTTTCTTT. It specifies CASSPRQGIWNTEAFF. The chain has TRBV28 and TRBJ1-1, with 8 positions matching TRBD1. V was clipped by 5 bases and J by 1 base; unmatched bases: 9. The germline CDR1 and CDR2 sequences are MDHEN and SYDVKM. This CDR3 region has 16 residues. The whole variable domain, filled in from reference TRBV28 and TRBJ1-1, reads DVKVTQSSRYLVKRTGEKVFLECVQDMDHENMFWYRQDPGLGLRLIYFSYDVKMKEKGDIPEGYSVSREKKERFSLILESASTNQTSMYLCASSPRQGIWNTEAFFGQGTRLTVV.

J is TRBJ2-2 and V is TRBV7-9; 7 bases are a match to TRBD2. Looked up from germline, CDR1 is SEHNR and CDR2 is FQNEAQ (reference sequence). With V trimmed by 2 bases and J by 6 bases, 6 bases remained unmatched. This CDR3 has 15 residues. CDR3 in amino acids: CASSLSAGQAGELFF. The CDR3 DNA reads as TGTGCCAGCAGCTTATCAGCGGGGCAGGCCGGGGAGCTGTTTTTT.

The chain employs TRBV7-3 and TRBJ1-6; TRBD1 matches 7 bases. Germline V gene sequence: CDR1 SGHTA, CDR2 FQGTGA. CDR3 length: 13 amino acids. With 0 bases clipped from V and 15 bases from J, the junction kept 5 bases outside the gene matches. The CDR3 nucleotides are TGTGCCAGCAGCTTAACGGGGGGACAGAGCCTCCACTTT. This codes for CASSLTGGQSLHF.

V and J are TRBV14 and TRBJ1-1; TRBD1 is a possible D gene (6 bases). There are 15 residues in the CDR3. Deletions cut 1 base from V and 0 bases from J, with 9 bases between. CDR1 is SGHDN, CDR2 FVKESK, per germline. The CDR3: CASSQVGGLNTEAFF. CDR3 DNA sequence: TGTGCCAGCAGCCAAGTAGGGGGTTTGAACACTGAAGCTTTCTTT. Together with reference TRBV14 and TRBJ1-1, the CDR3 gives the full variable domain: EAGVTQFPSHSVIEKGQTVTLRCDPISGHDNLYWYRRVMGKEIKFLLHFVKESKQDESGMPNNRFLAERTGGTYSTLKVQPAELEDSGVYFCASSQVGGLNTEAFFGQGTRLTVV.

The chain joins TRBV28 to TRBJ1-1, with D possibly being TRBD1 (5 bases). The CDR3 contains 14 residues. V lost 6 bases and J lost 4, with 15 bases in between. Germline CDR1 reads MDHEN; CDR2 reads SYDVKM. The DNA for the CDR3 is TGTGCCAGCAGGCTGGGGGGGAGGGTCACTGAAGCTTTCTTT. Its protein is CASRLGGRVTEAFF. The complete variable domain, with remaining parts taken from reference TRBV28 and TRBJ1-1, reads DVKVTQSSRYLVKRTGEKVFLECVQDMDHENMFWYRQDPGLGLRLIYFSYDVKMKEKGDIPEGYSVSREKKERFSLILESASTNQTSMYLCASRLGGRVTEAFFGQGTRLTVV.

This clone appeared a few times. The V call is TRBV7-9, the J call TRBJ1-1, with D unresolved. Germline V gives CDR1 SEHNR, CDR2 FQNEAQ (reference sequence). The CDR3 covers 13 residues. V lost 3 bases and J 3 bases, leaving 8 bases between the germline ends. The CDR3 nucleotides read TGTGCCAGCAGCTTGGAGTGGGACACTGAAGCTTTCTTT. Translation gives CASSLEWDTEAFF.

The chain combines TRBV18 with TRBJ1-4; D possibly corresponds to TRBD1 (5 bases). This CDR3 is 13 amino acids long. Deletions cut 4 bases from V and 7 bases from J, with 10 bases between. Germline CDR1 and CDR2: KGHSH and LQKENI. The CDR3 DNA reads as TGTGCCAGCTCACGAGGGAGGGGTGAAAAACTGTTTTTT. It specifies CASSRGRGEKLFF.

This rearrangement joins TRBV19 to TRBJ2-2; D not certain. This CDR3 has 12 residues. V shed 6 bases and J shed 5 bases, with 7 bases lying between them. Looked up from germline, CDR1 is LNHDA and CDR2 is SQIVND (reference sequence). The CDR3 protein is CASSTRTGELFF. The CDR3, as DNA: TGTGCCAGTAGCACCAGGACCGGGGAGCTGTTTTTT.

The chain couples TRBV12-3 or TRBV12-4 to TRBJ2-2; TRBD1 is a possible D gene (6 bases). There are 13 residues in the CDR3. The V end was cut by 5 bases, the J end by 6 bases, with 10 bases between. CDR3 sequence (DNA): TGTGCCAGCAGTGAACAGGGTGCCGGGGAGCTGTTTTTT. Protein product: CASSEQGAGELFF.

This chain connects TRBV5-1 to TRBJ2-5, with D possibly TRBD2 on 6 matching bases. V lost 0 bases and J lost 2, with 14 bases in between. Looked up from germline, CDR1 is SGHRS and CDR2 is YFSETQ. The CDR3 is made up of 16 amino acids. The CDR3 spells CASSLGGLGGQETQYF. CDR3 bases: TGCGCCAGCAGCTTGGGTGGCCTCGGGGGACAAGAGACCCAGTACTTC. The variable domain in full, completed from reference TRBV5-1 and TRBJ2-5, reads KAGVTQTPRYLIKTRGQQVTLSCSPISGHRSVSWYQQTPGQGLQFLFEYFSETQRNKGNFPGRFSGRQFSNSRSEMNVSTLELGDSALYLCASSLGGLGGQETQYFGPGTRLLVL.

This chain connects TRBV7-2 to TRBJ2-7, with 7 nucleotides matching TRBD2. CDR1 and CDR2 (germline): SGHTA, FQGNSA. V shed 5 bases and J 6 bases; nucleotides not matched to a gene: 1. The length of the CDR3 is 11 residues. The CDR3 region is CASSGGGEQYF. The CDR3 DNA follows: TGTGCCAGCAGCGGCGGGGGCGAGCAGTACTTC. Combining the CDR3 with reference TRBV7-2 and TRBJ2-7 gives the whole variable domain GAGVSQSPSNKVTEKGKDVELRCDPISGHTALYWYRQSLGQGLEFLIYFQGNSAPDKSGLPSDRFSAERTGGSVSTLTIQRTQQEDSAVYLCASSGGGEQYFGPGTRLTVT.

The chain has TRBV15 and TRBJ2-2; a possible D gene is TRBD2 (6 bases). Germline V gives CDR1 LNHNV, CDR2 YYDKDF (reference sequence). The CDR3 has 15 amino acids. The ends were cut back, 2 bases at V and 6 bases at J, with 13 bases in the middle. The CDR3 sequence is CATSRFPGVPGELFF. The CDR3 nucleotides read TGTGCCACCAGCAGATTTCCGGGAGTCCCCGGGGAGCTGTTTTTT. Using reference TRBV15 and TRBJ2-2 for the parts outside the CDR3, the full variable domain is DAMVIQNPRYQVTQFGKPVTLSCSQTLNHNVMYWYQQKSSQAPKLLFHYYDKDFNNEADTPDNFQSRRPNTSFCFLDIRSPGLGDTAMYLCATSRFPGVPGELFFGEGSRLTVL.

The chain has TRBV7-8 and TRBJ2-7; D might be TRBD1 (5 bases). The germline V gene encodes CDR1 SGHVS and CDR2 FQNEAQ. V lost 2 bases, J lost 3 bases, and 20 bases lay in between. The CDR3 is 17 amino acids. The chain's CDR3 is CASSLLGQGRYDYEQYF. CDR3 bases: TGTGCCAGCAGCTTATTGGGGCAGGGCCGATATGACTACGAGCAGTACTTC.

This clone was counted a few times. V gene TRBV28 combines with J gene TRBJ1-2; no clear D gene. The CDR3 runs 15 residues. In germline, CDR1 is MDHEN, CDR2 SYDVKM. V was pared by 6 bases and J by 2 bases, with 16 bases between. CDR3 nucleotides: TGTGCCAGCAGCACACCTCCGGGAGCGAACTATGGCTACACCTTC. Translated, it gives CASSTPPGANYGYTF.

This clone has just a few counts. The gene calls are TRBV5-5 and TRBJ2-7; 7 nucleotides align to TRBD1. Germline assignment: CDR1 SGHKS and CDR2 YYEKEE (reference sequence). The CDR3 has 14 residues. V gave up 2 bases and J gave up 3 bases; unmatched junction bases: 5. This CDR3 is CASSLHPGGYEQYF. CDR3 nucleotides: TGTGCCAGCAGCTTACACCCAGGGGGCTACGAGCAGTACTTC.

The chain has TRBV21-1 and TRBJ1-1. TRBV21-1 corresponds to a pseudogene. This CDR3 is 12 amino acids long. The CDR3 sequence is CASSLLTTEAFF. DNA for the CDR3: TGTGCCAGCAGCTTATTGACTACTGAAGCTTTCTTT.

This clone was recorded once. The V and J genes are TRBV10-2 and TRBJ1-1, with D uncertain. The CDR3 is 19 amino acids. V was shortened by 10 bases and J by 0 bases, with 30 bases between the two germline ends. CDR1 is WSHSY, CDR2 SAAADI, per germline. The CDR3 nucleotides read TGCGCCACCCTAAGGCGTCCTACTAGTACAAATCCCATGAACACTGAAGCTTTCTTT. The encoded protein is CATLRRPTSTNPMNTEAFF.

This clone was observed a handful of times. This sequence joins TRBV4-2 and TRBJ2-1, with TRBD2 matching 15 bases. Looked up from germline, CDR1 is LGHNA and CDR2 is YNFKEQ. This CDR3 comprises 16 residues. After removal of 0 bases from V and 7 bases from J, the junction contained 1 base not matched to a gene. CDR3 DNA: TGTGCCAGCAGCCAAGAAGGGACTAGCGGGAGGAATGAGCAGTTCTTC. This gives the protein CASSQEGTSGRNEQFF.

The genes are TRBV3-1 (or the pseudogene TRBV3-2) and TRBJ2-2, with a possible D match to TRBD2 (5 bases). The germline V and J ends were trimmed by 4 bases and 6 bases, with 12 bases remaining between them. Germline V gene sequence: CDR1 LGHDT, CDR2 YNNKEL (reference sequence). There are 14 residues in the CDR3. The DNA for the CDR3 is TGTGCCAGCAGCCCAAGTCTAGCCGCCGGGGAGCTGTTTTTT. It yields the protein CASSPSLAAGELFF.

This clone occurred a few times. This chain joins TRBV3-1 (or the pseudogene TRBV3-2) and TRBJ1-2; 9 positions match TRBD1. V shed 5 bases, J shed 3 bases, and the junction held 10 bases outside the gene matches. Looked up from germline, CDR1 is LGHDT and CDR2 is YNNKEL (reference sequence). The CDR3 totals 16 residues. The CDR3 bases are TGTGCCAGCAGCGATATAGACAGGGGGTACCACTATGGCTACACCTTC. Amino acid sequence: CASSDIDRGYHYGYTF.

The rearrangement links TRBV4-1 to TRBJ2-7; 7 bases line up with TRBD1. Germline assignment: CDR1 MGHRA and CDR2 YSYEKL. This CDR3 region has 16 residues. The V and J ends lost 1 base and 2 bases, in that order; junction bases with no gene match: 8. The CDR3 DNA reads TGCGCCAGCAGCCAAGTGTTCGGGACAGCGACCTACGAGCAGTACTTC. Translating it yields CASSQVFGTATYEQYF.

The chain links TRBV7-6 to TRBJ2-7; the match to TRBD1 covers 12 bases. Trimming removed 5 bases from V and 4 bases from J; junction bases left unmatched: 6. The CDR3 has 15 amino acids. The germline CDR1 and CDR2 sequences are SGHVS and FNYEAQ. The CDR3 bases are TGTGCCAGCAGCCGGATGGGACAGGGGGCTTACGAGCAGTACTTC. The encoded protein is CASSRMGQGAYEQYF.

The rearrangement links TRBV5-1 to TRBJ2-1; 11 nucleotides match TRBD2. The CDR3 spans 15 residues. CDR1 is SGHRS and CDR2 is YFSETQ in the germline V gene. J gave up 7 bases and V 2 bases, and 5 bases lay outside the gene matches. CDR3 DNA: TGCGCCAGCAGCTTACTAGCGGGAGTGTGGAATGAGCAGTTCTTC. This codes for CASSLLAGVWNEQFF.